Sequencing of this T cell receptor beta chain was carried out in a study of T cells in Graves' hyperthyroidism and ophthalmopathy. V was clipped by 4 bases and J by 6 bases, with 15 bases between them. CDR1 SEHNR and CDR2 FQNEAQ come from the germline V gene (reference sequence). This CDR3 region has 14 residues. The investigators amplified TCR beta CDR3 regions from RNA transcripts. Using the HTBI primer set, a first-round RT-PCR was run on the TCR CDR3. From the multiplex PCR reads, TCRdb called clonotypes with MiXCR, one entry per CDR3 protein. The data contain over 650,000 distinct CDR3 sequences, less than 45% of them singletons.

The sequenced material came from peripheral blood or thyroid tissue (not recorded which). The V call is TRBV7-9, the J call TRBJ1-1; TRBD1 might be the D (5 bases). This TCR came from an adult man with Graves' disease, either hyperthyroidism or ophthalmopathy (not recorded which). This CDR3 reads CASSYGTAAAEAFF. Written as DNA, the CDR3 is TGTGCCAGCAGCTATGGGACGGCGGCCGCTGAAGCTTTCTTT.